This T cell receptor (beta chain) was recovered during a study of blood T cell repertoires in COVID-19. On the study more broadly: T cells, B-cell-depleted T cells, or PBMCs provided the cDNA or gDNA that served as material.

V was clipped by 6 bases and J by 0 bases; unmatched bases: 4. Germline V lookup: CDR1 MDHEN, CDR2 SYDVKM. CDR3 length: 16 amino acids. Authors' analysis steps: Nucleated cell counts were estimated from reference gene primer amplification. Clones were read by immunoSEQ multiplex PCR, and TCRdb kept only the in-frame ones, dropping some. That table supplies the V and J calls and clone size; D and trimming were determined from the DNA. The data hold about 170,000 clones, with about 80% observed a single time. The sequence was collected from a human donor with acute or convalescent COVID-19. The donor label of this sample is uncertain. Sequencing was performed on peripheral blood. This sequence joins TRBV28 and TRBJ2-1, with 11 bases matching TRBD2. The CDR3 is CASRTTSGGSYNEQFF. The DNA for the CDR3 is TGTGCCAGCAGGACTACTAGCGGGGGCTCCTACAATGAGCAGTTCTTC.